This is a list of T cell receptor beta chains from one sample in a study of CD8+ T cells in alopecia areata. The table came from immunoSEQ multiplex PCR; TCRdb's copy has only in-frame clones and leaves some out. The data contain about 37,000 clones, nearly 55% of them singletons. Sequencing input: CD4+ Tregs sorted from blood. All receptors derive from a human donor with alopecia areata. Both conserved end residues are trimmed from each CDR3.

TRBV19	TRBJ2-7	ASRDRGLASSYEQY
TRBV20-1	TRBJ2-1	SLFSYNEQF
TRBV5-1	TRBJ1-1	ASSLRVGGGRTEAF
TRBV5-4	TRBJ2-2	ASSLAGRGRVGELF
TRBV27	TRBJ2-2	ASSRGSWTGELF
TRBV7-2	TRBJ2-5	ASSLSLAGGSQETQY
TRBV18	TRBJ2-1	ASSPSYRAYNEQF
TRBV6-5	TRBJ1-2	ASSYSIVAYGYT
TRBV7-2	TRBJ2-3	ASSSGLAGGGDTQY
TRBV6-5	TRBJ2-7	ASISGLAGMMY
TRBV14	TRBJ2-1	ASSLLRDRVRNEQF
TRBV4-3	TRBJ2-1	ASSRGLAGGYYNEQF
TRBV2	TRBJ2-2	ASSASWNTGELF
TRBV18	TRBJ1-1	ASSPAGRPNEAF
TRBV7-2	TRBJ2-5	ASSLVGGRAWETQY
TRBV9	TRBJ2-7	ASSTWTESEQY
TRBV5-1	TRBJ2-3	ASSLVLDTQY
TRBV7-2	TRBJ2-5	ASSLSRHPQETQY
TRBV7-2	TRBJ1-1	ASSSQRTGLRTEAF
TRBV7-6	TRBJ2-1	ASSLRAGGRNEQF
TRBV7-2	TRBJ2-7	ASSSSGSLYEQY
TRBV6-5	TRBJ2-5	ASSARDGVSETQY
TRBV14	TRBJ2-1	ASSQLGTSGGTISYNEQF
TRBV7-9	TRBJ1-3	ASSPTGTGGGNTIY
TRBV20-1	TRBJ1-1	SALGGQAAF
TRBV5-1	TRBJ1-5	ASSPGRDQPQH
TRBV5-1	TRBJ1-6	ASSYGDGPKGSPLH
TRBV6-1	TRBJ2-1	ASSGGVVTEQF
TRBV5-1	TRBJ2-5	ASSFGQGETQY
TRBV4-3	TRBJ2-3	ASSQEPPRGAPTDTQY
TRBV7-9	TRBJ2-5	ASSFTMISETQY
TRBV7-2	TRBJ2-1	ASSLAAGSGVIEQF
TRBV2	TRBJ1-5	ASSDRGNQPQH
TRBV2	TRBJ2-2	ASRRGEANTGELF
TRBV27	TRBJ1-2	ASSPWTGEAYGYT
TRBV6-6	TRBJ1-1	ASSLQGSTEAF
TRBV12-5	TRBJ2-5	ASGLVALAGAETQY
TRBV5-1	TRBJ1-4	ASSFQGFAEKLF
TRBV7-3	TRBJ2-3	ASSLSRDRGDTQY
TRBV7-2	TRBJ2-3	ASSLGRADTQY
TRBV7-3	TRBJ1-5	ASTLWGGQPQH
TRBV29-1	TRBJ1-2	SVGQGAGYGYT
TRBV5-1	TRBJ2-3	ASWGQRTDTQY
TRBV27	TRBJ2-7	ASSLQRGTYEQY
TRBV28	TRBJ2-7	ASSLPQYSGRGGEQY
TRBV7-2	TRBJ1-2	ASSPDRTYGYT
TRBV27	TRBJ2-1	ASSTKGWDWSSYNEQF
TRBV6-5	TRBJ2-7	ASSYSSRGPYEQY